This passage covers 24 T cell receptor beta chains from one sample sequenced in a study of CD8 T cells in Susac syndrome (dated by TCRdb to about 2019). Library generation was performed with the immunoSEQ multiplex PCR assay. RNA was extracted with the RNeasy kit and roughly 0.45 to 1 ug was reverse transcribed using random hexamers. TCRdb's own reprocessing of the public reads used fastp at Q25 and MiXCR and kept productive beta chains. Merged by CDR3 protein, the rows form single entries marked with the most common genes and DNA. The sample table shows around 170,000 distinct CDR3 sequences, and roughly 94% are seen once. The ten largest clones capture approximately 0.15% of the sample. The sample comprised CD8+ T cells from PBMCs. The receptor source for this set is a human donor with Susac syndrome.

As for this clonotype: A junction end diverges from the germline sequence, so it may reflect a read error. This chain joins TRBV20-1 and TRBJ2-1; tentative D call: TRBD2 (6 bases). Germline CDR1 and CDR2: DFQATT and SNEGSKA (reference sequence). The CDR3 totals 11 residues. CDR3 sequence (DNA): TGCAGTGCTAGGGTTCTGTCCGAGCGGGTCTTC. Protein product: CSARVLSERVF.

This chain links TRBV6-5 with TRBJ2-7; the match to TRBD1 covers 7 bases. The ends lost 6 bases at V and 2 bases at J; junction bases unmatched: 10. There are 15 residues in the CDR3. Germline V lookup: CDR1 MNHEY, CDR2 SVGAGI. CDR3 sequence (DNA): TGTGCCAGCAGGGTTCGACAGGGAAAACCCTACGAGCAGTACTTC. Protein product: CASRVRQGKPYEQYF.

J is TRBJ2-1 and V is TRBV6-5; D is undetermined. The CDR3 spans 14 residues. V lost 2 bases and J 0 bases, leaving 5 bases between the germline ends. Germline CDR1 reads MNHEY; CDR2 reads SVGAGI. The CDR3 region is CASSYTSSYNEQFF. CDR3 in DNA: TGTGCCAGCAGTTACACGAGCTCCTACAATGAGCAGTTCTTC.

The rearrangement joins TRBV12-3 or TRBV12-4 to TRBJ2-1; 10 bases are shared with TRBD1. CDR3 length equals 15 residues. The J segment lost 6 bases and the V segment lost 7 bases, leaving 9 bases of the junction unmatched. The CDR3 loop is CASTLGQGLGNEQFF. As DNA, the CDR3 is TGTGCCAGCACCCTGGGACAGGGGTTAGGCAATGAGCAGTTCTTC.

J is TRBJ2-5 and V is TRBV3-1, with D possibly being TRBD1 or TRBD2 (6 bases each). Germline V gene sequence: CDR1 LGHDT, CDR2 YNNKEL (reference sequence). This CDR3 spans 16 amino acids. The germline V and J ends were trimmed by 1 base and 7 bases, with 19 bases remaining between them. This chain's CDR3 is CASSQVAAGTLVTQYF. CDR3 nucleotide sequence: TGTGCCAGCAGCCAAGTTGCGGCGGGGACACTGGTGACCCAGTACTTC.

CDR3 nucleotides: TGTGCCAGCAGTTTACCCGGGGCTGGCACCCAAGAGACCCAGTACTTC. It specifies CASSLPGAGTQETQYF. The chain uses TRBV28 and TRBJ2-5; TRBD1 or TRBD2 may be the D gene (5 bases each). The CDR3 is 16 residues long. The V gene's germline CDR1 is MDHEN and CDR2 SYDVKM. V was cut by 2 bases and J by 1 base, with 14 bases left in between. Full variable domain (remainder filled in from reference TRBV28 and TRBJ2-5): DVKVTQSSRYLVKRTGEKVFLECVQDMDHENMFWYRQDPGLGLRLIYFSYDVKMKEKGDIPEGYSVSREKKERFSLILESASTNQTSMYLCASSLPGAGTQETQYFGPGTRLLVL.

J is TRBJ1-1 and V is TRBV5-4; 8 bases map to TRBD1. This CDR3 contains 12 residues. The junction had 4 bases not matched to a gene; V was cut back by 4 bases and J by 8 bases. The germline CDR1 and CDR2 sequences are SGHNT and YYREEE (reference sequence). CDR3 in amino acids: CASSINRGEAFF. The CDR3 DNA follows: TGTGCCAGCAGCATAAACAGGGGGGAAGCTTTCTTT.

The chain links TRBV4-1 to TRBJ1-2; 7 bases agree with TRBD1. The V segment lost 4 bases and the J segment 4 bases; nucleotides outside the gene matches: 12. The CDR3 consists of 16 residues. Per the germline V gene, CDR1 is MGHRA and CDR2 is YSYEKL. The CDR3 sequence: CASSLSQGSTGYGYTF. The DNA of the CDR3 is TGCGCCAGCAGCCTTTCACAGGGGTCGACAGGCTATGGCTACACCTTC.

The V and J genes are TRBV11-2 and TRBJ2-5; TRBD1 is a possible D gene (5 bases). The length of the CDR3 is 13 residues. V was shortened by 6 bases and J by 6 bases, with 14 bases between the two germline ends. CDR1 is SGHAT and CDR2 is FQNNGV in the germline V gene. The CDR3 region is CASSLRVGKTQYF. DNA of the CDR3: TGTGCCAGCAGTCTCAGGGTGGGGAAGACCCAGTACTTC.

The chain recombines TRBV19 with TRBJ1-2, with no clear D. The ends were cut back, 3 bases at V and 6 bases at J, with 8 bases in the middle. This CDR3 is 12 amino acids long. Per germline, CDR1 LNHDA and CDR2 SQIVND (reference sequence). The CDR3 sequence is CASSMPANGYTF. As DNA, the CDR3 is TGTGCCAGTAGTATGCCAGCTAATGGCTACACCTTC.

V and J are TRBV29-1 and TRBJ2-1; D gene ambiguous. Trimming took 4 bases from V and 0 from J, leaving 7 bases between them. The CDR3 runs to 13 residues. Looked up from germline, CDR1 is SQVTM and CDR2 is ANQGSEA. The CDR3 DNA is TGCAGCGTTGGACTTTACTCCTACAATGAGCAGTTCTTC. It translates to CSVGLYSYNEQFF.

The genes are TRBV27 and TRBJ2-5, with TRBD2 matching 7 bases. The germline gives CDR1 MNHEY, CDR2 SMNVEV (reference sequence). The CDR3 covers 16 residues. After removal of 1 base from V and 0 bases from J, the junction contained 5 bases not matched to a gene. This CDR3 reads CASSLFGGGHQETQYF. DNA for the CDR3: TGTGCCAGCAGTTTATTTGGCGGGGGACACCAAGAGACCCAGTACTTC.

The J gene is TRBJ2-1, the V gene TRBV29-1, with D possibly TRBD2 on 6 matching bases. CDR1 is SQVTM and CDR2 is ANQGSEA in the germline V gene. There are 16 residues in the CDR3. The V gene lost 3 bases and the J gene lost 3 bases, with 18 bases spanning the gap. The chain's CDR3 is CSVEGLTGLIYNEQFF. CDR3 sequence (DNA): TGCAGCGTTGAGGGACTTACGGGCCTAATCTACAATGAGCAGTTCTTC.

The chain uses TRBV29-1 and TRBJ1-2; TRBD1 matches 10 bases. The germline gives CDR1 SQVTM, CDR2 ANQGSEA. The CDR3 has 11 residues. Trimming at V came to 6 bases and at J to 5 bases, leaving 0 bases not matched to a gene. CDR3 sequence reads: CSVGQGYGYTF. The CDR3 DNA follows: TGCAGCGTGGGACAGGGGTATGGCTACACCTTC.

The V gene is TRBV7-8, the J gene TRBJ2-5; D is ambiguous. This CDR3 contains 14 residues. Trimming left V 0 bases short and J 1 base short, with 6 bases between. CDR1 and CDR2 from the germline V gene are SGHVS and FQNEAQ. In DNA, the CDR3 is TGTGCCAGCAGCTTAGCGGACCTCCAAGAGACCCAGTACTTC. Encoded protein: CASSLADLQETQYF.

V is TRBV7-8 and J is TRBJ2-1; TRBD1 might be the D (6 bases). CDR1 and CDR2 from the germline V gene are SGHVS and FQNEAQ. With 1 base removed from V and 8 bases from J, the gap between germline ends came to 12 bases. The CDR3 has 14 residues. This chain's CDR3 is CASSLEGDEDEQFF. The DNA for the CDR3 is TGTGCCAGCAGCTTAGAGGGGGACGAGGATGAGCAGTTCTTC. The complete variable domain, with remaining parts taken from reference TRBV7-8 and TRBJ2-1, reads GAGVSQSPRYKVAKRGQDVALRCDPISGHVSLFWYQQALGQGPEFLTYFQNEAQLDKSGLPSDRFFAERPEGSVSTLKIQRTQQEDSAVYLCASSLEGDEDEQFFGPGTRLTVL.

V gene TRBV5-6 combines with J gene TRBJ2-1; weak D call: TRBD1 (7 bases). Per germline, CDR1 SGHDT and CDR2 YYEEEE. The V and J ends lost 0 bases and 14 bases respectively, with 18 bases between them. The CDR3 contains 14 residues. The CDR3 spells CASSLVEGAQREFF. As DNA, the CDR3 is TGTGCCAGCAGCTTGGTTGAGGGGGCGCAGCGGGAGTTCTTC.

This clonotype was counted a single time. V and J are TRBV20-1 and TRBJ2-2, with 8 nucleotides matching TRBD2. Per germline, CDR1 DFQATT and CDR2 SNEGSKA (reference sequence). The CDR3 contains 16 residues. After removal of 5 bases from V and 2 bases from J, the junction contained 10 bases not matched to a gene. CDR3 in DNA: TGCAGTGCTCTAGGTACCAGCGGGGGAAACACCGGGGAGCTGTTTTTT. Translated: CSALGTSGGNTGELFF.

The chain links TRBV20-1 to TRBJ1-2, with TRBD1 matching over 7 bases. The germline V gene encodes CDR1 DFQATT and CDR2 SNEGSKA (reference sequence). The ends lost 0 bases at V and 5 bases at J; junction bases unmatched: 9. The CDR3 loop spans 15 amino acids. The DNA for the CDR3 is TGCAGTGCTAGAGAGAAAGGGGGCAGGGTATATGGCTACACCTTC. Its protein product is CSAREKGGRVYGYTF.

The chain combines TRBV7-9 with TRBJ2-3; TRBD1 matches at 10 bases. The trim removed 7 bases at V and 6 bases at J, leaving 10 bases unmatched. This CDR3 has 15 residues. Germline loops: CDR1 SEHNR, CDR2 FQNEAQ (reference sequence). The CDR3 sequence is CASNKGDRGLDTQYF. The CDR3 region has the DNA TGTGCCAGCAACAAGGGGGACAGGGGCTTGGATACGCAGTATTTT. Full variable domain (outside the CDR3, taken from reference TRBV7-9 and TRBJ2-3): DTGVSQNPRHKITKRGQNVTFRCDPISEHNRLYWYRQTLGQGPEFLTYFQNEAQLEKSRLLSDRFSAERPKGSFSTLEIQRTEQGDSAMYLCASNKGDRGLDTQYFGPGTRLTVL.

The chain uses TRBV4-2 and TRBJ1-2, with 7 bases that match TRBD1. Germline CDR1 is LGHNA and CDR2 is YNFKEQ. The CDR3 is 17 residues long. V lost 2 bases, J lost 6 bases, and 15 bases stayed unmatched. The CDR3 coding sequence is TGTGCCAGCAGCCAAACCTCCGGGACAGCTAATGTGGATGGCTACACCTTC. It yields the protein CASSQTSGTANVDGYTF.

The chain uses TRBV6-5 and TRBJ1-2; D might be TRBD1 (5 bases). The germline CDR1 and CDR2 sequences are MNHEY and SVGAGI. Trimming shortened V by 2 bases and J by 4 bases, and 11 bases separated the two germline ends. There are 14 residues in the CDR3. The CDR3 bases are TGTGCCAGCAGTTACCTGGGGCGGGCCTATGGCTACACCTTC. Protein sequence: CASSYLGRAYGYTF.

The chain employs TRBV5-1 and TRBJ2-3; 8 bases line up with TRBD1. The trim removed 3 bases at V and 4 bases at J, leaving 16 bases unmatched. Germline lookup yields CDR1 SGHRS and CDR2 YFSETQ. CDR3 length: 18 residues. CDR3 region: CASSSPVVQGAVSDTQYF. The CDR3 DNA reads TGCGCCAGCAGCTCCCCCGTTGTTCAGGGGGCGGTATCAGATACGCAGTATTTT.

This clonotype has a single count. This chain uses TRBV28 with TRBJ2-6; no clear D. Germline values: CDR1 MDHEN, CDR2 SYDVKM. With 3 bases removed from V and 0 bases from J, the gap between germline ends came to 3 bases. This CDR3 has 14 amino acids. CDR3 residues: CASSFSSGANVLTF. The CDR3 DNA follows: TGTGCCAGCAGTTTCAGCTCTGGGGCCAACGTCCTGACTTTC.